This section outlines one T cell receptor beta chain sequence together with its context. Its antigen is unidentified. The source of the sample is a study of T cell responses to AZD1222 COVID-19 vaccine. Findings of the study overall: The study identified only six AZD1222 recipients as seropositive at baseline.

Trimming removed 5 bases at V and 4 bases at J, with 14 bases between. The V gene's germline CDR1 is MNHEY and CDR2 SVGAGI. The CDR3 loop spans 14 amino acids. Measured with immunoSEQ multiplex PCR; TCRdb has only the in-frame clones, and not every one. Among more than 250,000 clones, over 85% were seen once, and the ten largest hold about 0.5%. The sample in question was peripheral blood, obtained on day 0 of AZD1222 vaccination. The genes are TRBV6-5 and TRBJ1-2, with D unresolved. The TCR sequence derives from an adult in good health. The CDR3, as DNA: TGTGCCAGCAGTAGCCCCCTAGTGGTCTATGGCTACACCTTC. Protein sequence: CASSSPLVVYGYTF.